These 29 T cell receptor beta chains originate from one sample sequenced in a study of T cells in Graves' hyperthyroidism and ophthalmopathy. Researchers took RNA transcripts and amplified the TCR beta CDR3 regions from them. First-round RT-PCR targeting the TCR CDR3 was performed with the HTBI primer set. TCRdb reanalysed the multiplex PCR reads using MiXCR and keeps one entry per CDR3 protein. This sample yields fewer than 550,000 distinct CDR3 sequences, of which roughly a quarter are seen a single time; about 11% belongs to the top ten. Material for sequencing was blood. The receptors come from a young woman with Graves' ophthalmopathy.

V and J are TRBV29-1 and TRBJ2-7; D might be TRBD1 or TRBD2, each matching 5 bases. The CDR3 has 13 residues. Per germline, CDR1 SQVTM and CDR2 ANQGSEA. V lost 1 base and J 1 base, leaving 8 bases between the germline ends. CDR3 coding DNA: TGCAGCGTTGAAGTATGGGGGTCCTACGAGCAGTACTTC. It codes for CSVEVWGSYEQYF.

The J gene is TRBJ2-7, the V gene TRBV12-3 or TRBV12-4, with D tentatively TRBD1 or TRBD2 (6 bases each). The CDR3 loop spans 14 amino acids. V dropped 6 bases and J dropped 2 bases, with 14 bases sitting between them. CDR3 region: CASRKSGAPYEQYF. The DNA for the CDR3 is TGTGCCAGCAGGAAGTCGGGGGCCCCCTACGAGCAGTACTTC.

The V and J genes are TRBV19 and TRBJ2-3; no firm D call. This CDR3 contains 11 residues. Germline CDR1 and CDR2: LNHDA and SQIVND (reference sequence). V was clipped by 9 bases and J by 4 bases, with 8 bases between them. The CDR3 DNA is TGTGCCAGCCTGGGCGCAGATACGCAGTATTTT. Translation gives CASLGADTQYF.

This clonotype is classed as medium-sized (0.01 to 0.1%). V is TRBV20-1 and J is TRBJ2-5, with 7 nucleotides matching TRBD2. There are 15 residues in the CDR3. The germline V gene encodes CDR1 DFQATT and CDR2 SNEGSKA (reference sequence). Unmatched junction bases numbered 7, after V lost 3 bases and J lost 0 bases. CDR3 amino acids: CSARGGGPYQETQYF. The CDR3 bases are TGCAGTGCTAGGGGCGGGGGACCGTACCAAGAGACCCAGTACTTC.

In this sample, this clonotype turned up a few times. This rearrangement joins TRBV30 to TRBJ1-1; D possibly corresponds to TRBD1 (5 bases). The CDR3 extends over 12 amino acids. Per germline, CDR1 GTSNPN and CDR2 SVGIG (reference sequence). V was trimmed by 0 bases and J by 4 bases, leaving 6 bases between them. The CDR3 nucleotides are TGTGCCTGGAGTGTCGGGGCCACTGAAGCTTTCTTT. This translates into CAWSVGATEAFF.

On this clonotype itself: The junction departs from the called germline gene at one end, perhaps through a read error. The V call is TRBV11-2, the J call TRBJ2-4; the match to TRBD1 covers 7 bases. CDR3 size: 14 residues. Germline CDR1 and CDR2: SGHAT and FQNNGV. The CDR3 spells CASTSGQIKNIKYF. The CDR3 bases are TGTGCCAGCACCTCGGGACAGATTAAAAACATTAAGTACTTC.

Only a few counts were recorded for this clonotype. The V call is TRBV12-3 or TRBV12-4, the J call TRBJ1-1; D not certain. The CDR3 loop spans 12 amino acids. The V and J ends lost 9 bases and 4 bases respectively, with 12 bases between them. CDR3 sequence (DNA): TGTGCCAGTAGGGAGGGAGTCACTGAAGCTTTCTTT. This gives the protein CASREGVTEAFF.

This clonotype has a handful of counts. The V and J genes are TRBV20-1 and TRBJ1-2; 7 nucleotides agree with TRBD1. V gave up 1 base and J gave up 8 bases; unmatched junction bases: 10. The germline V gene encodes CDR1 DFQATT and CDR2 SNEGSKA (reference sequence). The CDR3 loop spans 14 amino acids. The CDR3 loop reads CSARASGTAKGYTF. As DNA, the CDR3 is TGCAGTGCTAGAGCCTCCGGGACAGCGAAAGGCTACACCTTC.

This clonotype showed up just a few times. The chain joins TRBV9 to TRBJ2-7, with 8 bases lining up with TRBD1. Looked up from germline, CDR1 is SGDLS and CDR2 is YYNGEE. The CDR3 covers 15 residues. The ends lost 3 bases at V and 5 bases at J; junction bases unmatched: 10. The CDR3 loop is CASSASGGSHHEQYF. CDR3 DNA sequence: TGTGCCAGCAGCGCGTCAGGGGGCTCCCACCACGAGCAGTACTTC.

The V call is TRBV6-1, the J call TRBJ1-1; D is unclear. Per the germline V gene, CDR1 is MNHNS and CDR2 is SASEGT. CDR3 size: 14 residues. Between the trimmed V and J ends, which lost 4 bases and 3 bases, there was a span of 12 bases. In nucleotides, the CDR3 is TGTGCCAGCAGTGCACACGGAAGCGACACTGAAGCTTTCTTT. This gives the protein CASSAHGSDTEAFF.

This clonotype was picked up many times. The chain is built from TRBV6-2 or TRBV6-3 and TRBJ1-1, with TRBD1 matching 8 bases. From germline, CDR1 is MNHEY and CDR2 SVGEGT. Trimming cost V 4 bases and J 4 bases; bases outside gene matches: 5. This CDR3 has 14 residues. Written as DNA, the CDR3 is TGTGCCAGCAGTTGGGGTCAGGGGGCCACTGAAGCTTTCTTT. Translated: CASSWGQGATEAFF.

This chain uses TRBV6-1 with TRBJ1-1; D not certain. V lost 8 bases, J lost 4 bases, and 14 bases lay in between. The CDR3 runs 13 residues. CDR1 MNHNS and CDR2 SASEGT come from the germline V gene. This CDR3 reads CASETWVFTEAFF. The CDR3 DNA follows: TGTGCCAGCGAAACTTGGGTTTTCACTGAAGCTTTCTTT.

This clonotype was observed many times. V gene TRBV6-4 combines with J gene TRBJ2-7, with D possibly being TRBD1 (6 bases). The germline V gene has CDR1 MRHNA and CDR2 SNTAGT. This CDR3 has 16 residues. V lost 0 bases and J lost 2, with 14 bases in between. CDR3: CASSDSDRSFAYEQYF. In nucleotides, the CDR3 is TGTGCCAGCAGTGACTCTGACAGGAGCTTCGCCTACGAGCAGTACTTC.

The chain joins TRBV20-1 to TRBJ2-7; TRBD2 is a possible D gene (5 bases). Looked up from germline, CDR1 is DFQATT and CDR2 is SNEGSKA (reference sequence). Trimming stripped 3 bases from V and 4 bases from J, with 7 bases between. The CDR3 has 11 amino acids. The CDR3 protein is CSAREDYEQYF. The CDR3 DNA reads TGCAGTGCTAGGGAGGATTACGAGCAGTACTTC.

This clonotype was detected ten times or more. The CDR3 protein is CASSLIGHTGELFF. The DNA for the CDR3 is TGTGCCAGCAGCTTAATAGGTCACACCGGGGAGCTGTTTTTT. The chain combines TRBV7-3 with TRBJ2-2; the D is unclear. Germline loops: CDR1 SGHTA, CDR2 FQGTGA. V was shortened by 1 base and J by 3 bases, with 6 bases between the two germline ends. The CDR3 length is 14 residues.

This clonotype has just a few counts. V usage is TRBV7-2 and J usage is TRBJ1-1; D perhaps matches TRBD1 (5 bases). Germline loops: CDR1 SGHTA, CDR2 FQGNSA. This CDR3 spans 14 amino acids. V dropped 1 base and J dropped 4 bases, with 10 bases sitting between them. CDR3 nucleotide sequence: TGTGCCAGCAGCTTAGGACGAGGGGCCACTGAAGCTTTCTTT. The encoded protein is CASSLGRGATEAFF. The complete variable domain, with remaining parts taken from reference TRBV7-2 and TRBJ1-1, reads GAGVSQSPSNKVTEKGKDVELRCDPISGHTALYWYRQSLGQGLEFLIYFQGNSAPDKSGLPSDRFSAERTGGSVSTLTIQRTQQEDSAVYLCASSLGRGATEAFFGQGTRLTVV.

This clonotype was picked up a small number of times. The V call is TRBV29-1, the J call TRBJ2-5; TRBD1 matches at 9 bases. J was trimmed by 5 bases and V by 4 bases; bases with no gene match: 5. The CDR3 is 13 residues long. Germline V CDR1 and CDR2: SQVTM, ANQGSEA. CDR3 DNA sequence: TGCAGCGTTGCTACAGGGGGCGCGGAGACCCAGTACTTC. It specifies CSVATGGAETQYF.

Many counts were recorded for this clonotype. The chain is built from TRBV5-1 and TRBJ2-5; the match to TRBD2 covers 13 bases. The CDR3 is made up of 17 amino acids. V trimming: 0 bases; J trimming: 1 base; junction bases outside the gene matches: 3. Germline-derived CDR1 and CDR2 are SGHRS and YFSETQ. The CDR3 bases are TGCGCCAGCAGCTTGGAGACTAGCGGGGGGTCCCAAGAGACCCAGTACTTC. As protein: CASSLETSGGSQETQYF.

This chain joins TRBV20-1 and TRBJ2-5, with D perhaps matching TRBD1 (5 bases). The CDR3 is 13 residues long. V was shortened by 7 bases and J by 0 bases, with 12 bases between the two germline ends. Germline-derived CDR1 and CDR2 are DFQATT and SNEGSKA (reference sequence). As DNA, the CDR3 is TGCAGTGTCACCGGACACAACCAAGAGACCCAGTACTTC. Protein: CSVTGHNQETQYF.

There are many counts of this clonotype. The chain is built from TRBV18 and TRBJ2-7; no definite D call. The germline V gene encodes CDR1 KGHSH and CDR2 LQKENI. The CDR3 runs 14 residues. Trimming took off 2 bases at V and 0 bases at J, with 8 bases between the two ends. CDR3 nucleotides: TGTGCCAGCTCACCAGGTTTAAGCTCCTACGAGCAGTACTTC. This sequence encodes CASSPGLSSYEQYF.

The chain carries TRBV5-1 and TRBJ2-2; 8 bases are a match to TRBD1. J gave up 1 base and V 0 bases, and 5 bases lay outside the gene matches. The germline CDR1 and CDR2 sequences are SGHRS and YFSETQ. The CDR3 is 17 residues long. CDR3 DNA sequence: TGCGCCAGCAGCTTGGCCCGGACAGGGCAGAACACCGGGGAGCTGTTTTTT. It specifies CASSLARTGQNTGELFF.

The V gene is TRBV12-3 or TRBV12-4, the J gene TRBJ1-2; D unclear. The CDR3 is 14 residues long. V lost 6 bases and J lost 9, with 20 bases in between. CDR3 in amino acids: CASSYAPLLESYTF. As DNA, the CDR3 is TGTGCCAGCAGCTACGCCCCCCTGTTGGAGAGCTACACCTTC.

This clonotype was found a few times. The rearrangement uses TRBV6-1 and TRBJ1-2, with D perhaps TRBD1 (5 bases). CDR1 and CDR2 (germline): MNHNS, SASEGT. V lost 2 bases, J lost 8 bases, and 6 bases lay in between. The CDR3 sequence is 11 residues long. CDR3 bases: TGTGCCAGCAGTGAATGGGACGGCTACACCTTC. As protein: CASSEWDGYTF.

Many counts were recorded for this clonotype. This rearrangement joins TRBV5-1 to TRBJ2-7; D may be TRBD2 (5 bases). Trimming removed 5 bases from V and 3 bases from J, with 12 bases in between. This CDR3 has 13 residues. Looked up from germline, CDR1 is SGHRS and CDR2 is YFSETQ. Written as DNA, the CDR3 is TGCGCCAGCAGGGAAGCAAGCGGCTACGAGCAGTACTTC. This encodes CASREASGYEQYF.

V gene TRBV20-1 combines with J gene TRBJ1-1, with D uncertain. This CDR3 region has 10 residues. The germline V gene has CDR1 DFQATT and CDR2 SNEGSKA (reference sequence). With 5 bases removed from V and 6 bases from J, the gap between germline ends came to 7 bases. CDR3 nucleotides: TGCAGTGCTTCGGCGCCTGAAGCTTTCTTT. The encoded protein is CSASAPEAFF.

CDR3 in DNA: TGCGCCAGCAGCAACCCGGGACAGGGGGCGGATGAGCAGTACTTC. Translating it yields CASSNPGQGADEQYF. This chain connects TRBV5-1 to TRBJ2-7, with 12 positions matching TRBD1. Losses at the gene ends were 4 bases for V and 7 bases for J; bases not matched to a gene: 9. CDR1 is SGHRS and CDR2 is YFSETQ in the germline V gene. The CDR3 length is 15 residues.

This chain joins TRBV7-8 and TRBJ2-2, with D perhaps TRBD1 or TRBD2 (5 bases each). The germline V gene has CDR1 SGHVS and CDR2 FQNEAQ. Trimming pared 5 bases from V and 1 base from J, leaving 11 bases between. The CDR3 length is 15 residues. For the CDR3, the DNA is TGTGCCAGCAGCCCGCGTGGGGGGAACACCGGGGAGCTGTTTTTT. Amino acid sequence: CASSPRGGNTGELFF.

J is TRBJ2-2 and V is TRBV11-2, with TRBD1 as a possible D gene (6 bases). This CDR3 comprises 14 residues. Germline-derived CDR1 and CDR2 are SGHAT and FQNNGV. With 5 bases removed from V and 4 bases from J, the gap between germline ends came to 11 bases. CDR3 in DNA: TGTGCCAGCAGCATCGGACAGACCACCGGGGAGCTGTTTTTT. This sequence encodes CASSIGQTTGELFF.

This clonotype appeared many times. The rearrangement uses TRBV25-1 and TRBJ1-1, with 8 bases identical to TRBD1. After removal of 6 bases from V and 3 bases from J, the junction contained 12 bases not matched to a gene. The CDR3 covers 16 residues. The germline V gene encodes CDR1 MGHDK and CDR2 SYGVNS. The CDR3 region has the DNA TGTGCCAGCAGAACAGGGGGGTGGGGGGCGGACACTGAAGCTTTCTTT. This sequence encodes CASRTGGWGADTEAFF.